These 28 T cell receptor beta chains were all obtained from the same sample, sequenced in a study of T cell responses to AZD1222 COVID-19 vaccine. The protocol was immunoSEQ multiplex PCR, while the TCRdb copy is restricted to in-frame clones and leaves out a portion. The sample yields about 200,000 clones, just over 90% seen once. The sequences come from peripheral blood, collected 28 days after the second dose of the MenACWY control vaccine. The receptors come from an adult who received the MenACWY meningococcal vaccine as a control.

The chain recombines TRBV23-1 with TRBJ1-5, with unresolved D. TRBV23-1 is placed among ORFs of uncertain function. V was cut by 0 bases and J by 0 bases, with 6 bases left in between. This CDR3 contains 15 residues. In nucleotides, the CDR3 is TGCGCCAGCAGTCAATCTGACCCTAGCAATCAGCCCCAGCATTTT. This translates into CASSQSDPSNQPQHF.

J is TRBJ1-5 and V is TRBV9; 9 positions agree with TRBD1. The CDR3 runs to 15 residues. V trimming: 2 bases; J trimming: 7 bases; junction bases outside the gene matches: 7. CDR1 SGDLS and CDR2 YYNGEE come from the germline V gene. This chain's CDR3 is CASSVEGQGGQPQHF. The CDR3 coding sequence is TGTGCCAGCAGCGTCGAGGGACAGGGCGGACAGCCCCAGCATTTT.

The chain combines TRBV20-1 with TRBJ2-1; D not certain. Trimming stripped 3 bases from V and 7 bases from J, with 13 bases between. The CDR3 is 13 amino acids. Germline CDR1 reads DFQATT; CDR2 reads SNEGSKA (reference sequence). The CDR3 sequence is CSASKAARNEQFF. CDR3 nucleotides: TGCAGTGCTAGTAAGGCCGCCAGGAATGAGCAGTTCTTC.

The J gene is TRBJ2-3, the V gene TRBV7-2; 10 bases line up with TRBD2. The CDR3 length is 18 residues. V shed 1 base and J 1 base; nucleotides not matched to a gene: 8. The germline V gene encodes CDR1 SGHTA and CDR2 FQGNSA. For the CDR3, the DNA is TGTGCCAGCAGCTTAGGCGTGGGGCTAGCGGGAGGCACAGATACGCAGTATTTT. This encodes CASSLGVGLAGGTDTQYF.

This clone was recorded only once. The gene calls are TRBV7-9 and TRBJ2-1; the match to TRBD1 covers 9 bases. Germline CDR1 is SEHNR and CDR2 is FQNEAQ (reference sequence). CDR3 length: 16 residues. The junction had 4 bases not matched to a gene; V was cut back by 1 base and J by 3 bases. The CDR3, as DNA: TGTGCCAGCAGCTTAGGGGGACAGGGATTCTACAATGAGCAGTTCTTC. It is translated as CASSLGGQGFYNEQFF.

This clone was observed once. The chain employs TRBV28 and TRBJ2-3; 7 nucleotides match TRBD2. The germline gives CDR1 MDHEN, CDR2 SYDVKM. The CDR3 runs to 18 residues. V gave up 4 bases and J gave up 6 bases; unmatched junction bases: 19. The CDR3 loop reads CASSSLLSKAGVWDTQYF. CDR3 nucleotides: TGTGCCAGCAGTTCCCTTTTAAGTAAGGCGGGAGTGTGGGATACGCAGTATTTT.

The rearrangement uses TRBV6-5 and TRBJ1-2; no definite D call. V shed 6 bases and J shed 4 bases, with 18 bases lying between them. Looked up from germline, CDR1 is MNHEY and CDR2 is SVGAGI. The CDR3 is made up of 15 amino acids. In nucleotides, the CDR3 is TGTGCCAGCAGAACTGATCCTACAGCGACCTATGGCTACACCTTC. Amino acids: CASRTDPTATYGYTF.

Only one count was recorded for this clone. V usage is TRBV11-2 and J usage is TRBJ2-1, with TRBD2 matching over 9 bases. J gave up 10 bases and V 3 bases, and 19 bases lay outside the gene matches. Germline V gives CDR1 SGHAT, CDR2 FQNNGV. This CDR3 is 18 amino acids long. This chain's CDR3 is CASSLGLAGLPNMEEQFF. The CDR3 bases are TGTGCCAGCAGCTTGGGGCTAGCGGGGCTCCCGAATATGGAGGAGCAGTTCTTC.

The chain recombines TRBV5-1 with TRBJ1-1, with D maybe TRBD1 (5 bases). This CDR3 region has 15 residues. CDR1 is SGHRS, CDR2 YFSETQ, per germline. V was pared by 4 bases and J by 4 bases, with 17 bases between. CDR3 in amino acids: CASSPPWGGVTEAFF. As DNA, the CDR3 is TGCGCCAGCAGCCCTCCTTGGGGGGGTGTCACTGAAGCTTTCTTT.

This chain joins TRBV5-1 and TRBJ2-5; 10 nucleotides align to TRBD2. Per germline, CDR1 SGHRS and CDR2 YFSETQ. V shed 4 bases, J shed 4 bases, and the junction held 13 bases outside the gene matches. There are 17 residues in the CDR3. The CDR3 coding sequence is TGCGCCAGCAGCCCTCTAGCGGGAGTGGCTATAGGAGAGACCCAGTACTTC. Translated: CASSPLAGVAIGETQYF.

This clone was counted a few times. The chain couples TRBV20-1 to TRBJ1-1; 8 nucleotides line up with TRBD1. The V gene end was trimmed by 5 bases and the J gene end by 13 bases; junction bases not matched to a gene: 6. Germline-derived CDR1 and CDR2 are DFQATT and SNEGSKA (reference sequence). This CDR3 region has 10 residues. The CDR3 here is CSALQGVGFF. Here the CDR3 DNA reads TGCAGTGCTCTACAGGGGGTAGGTTTCTTT.

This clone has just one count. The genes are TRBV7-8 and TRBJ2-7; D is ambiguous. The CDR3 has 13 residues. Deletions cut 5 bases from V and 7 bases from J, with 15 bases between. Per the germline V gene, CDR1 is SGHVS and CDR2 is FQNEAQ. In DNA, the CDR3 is TGTGCCAGCAGCCCTCTACCCCCACTGGAGCAGTACTTC. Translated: CASSPLPPLEQYF.

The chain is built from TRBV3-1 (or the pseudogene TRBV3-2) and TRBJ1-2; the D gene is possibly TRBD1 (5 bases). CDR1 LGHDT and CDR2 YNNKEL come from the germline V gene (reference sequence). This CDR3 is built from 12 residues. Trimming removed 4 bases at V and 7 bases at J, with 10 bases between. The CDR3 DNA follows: TGTGCCAGCAGCCCGACCGGGGGTGGCTACACCTTC. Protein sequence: CASSPTGGGYTF.

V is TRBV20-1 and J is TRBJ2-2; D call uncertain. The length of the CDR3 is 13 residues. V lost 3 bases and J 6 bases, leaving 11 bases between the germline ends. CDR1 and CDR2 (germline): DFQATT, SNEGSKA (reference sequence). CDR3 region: CSASGPGPGELFF. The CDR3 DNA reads TGCAGTGCTAGTGGTCCTGGGCCCGGGGAGCTGTTTTTT.

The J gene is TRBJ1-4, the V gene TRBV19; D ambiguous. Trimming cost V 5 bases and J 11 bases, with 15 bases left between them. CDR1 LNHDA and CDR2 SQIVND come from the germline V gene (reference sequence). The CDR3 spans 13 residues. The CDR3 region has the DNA TGTGCCAGTAGTCCCCAAGACGTCAGGAAACTGTTTTTT. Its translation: CASSPQDVRKLFF.

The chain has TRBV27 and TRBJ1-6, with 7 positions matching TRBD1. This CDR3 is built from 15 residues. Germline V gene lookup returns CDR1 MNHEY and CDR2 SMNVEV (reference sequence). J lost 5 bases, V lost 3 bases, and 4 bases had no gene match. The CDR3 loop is CASSLGGTDNSPLHF. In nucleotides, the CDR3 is TGTGCCAGCAGTTTGGGGGGGACAGATAATTCACCCCTCCACTTT.

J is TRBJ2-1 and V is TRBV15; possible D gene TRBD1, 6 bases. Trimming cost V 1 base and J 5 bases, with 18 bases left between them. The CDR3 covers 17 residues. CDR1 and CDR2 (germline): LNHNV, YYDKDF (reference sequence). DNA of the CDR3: TGTGCCACCAGCAGAGGCGCGTGGTCGGACAGTAACAATGAGCAGTTCTTC. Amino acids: CATSRGAWSDSNNEQFF.

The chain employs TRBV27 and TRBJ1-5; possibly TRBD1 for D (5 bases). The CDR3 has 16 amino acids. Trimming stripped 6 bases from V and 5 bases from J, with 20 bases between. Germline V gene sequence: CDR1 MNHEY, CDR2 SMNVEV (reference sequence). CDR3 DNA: TGTGCCAGCAGAGAACGTCAGGTGGGGGGGGATCAGCCCCAGCATTTT. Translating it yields CASRERQVGGDQPQHF.

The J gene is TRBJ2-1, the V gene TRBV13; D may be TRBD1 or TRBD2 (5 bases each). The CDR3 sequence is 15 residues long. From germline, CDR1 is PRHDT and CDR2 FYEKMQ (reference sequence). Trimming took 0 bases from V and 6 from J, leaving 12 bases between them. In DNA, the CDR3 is TGTGCCAGCAGCTTAGGCAGGGACGGATTCAATGAGCAGTTCTTC. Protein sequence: CASSLGRDGFNEQFF. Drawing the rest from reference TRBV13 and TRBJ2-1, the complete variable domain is AAGVIQSPRHLIKEKRETATLKCYPIPRHDTVYWYQQGPGQDPQFLISFYEKMQSDKGSIPDRFSAQQFSDYHSELNMSSLELGDSALYFCASSLGRDGFNEQFFGPGTRLTVL.

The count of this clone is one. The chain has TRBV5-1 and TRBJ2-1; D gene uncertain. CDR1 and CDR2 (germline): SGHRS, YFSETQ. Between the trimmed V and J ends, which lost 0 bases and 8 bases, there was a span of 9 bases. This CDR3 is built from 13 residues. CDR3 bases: TGCGCCAGCAGCTTGGCCGGTTTCCATGAGCAGTTCTTC. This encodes CASSLAGFHEQFF.

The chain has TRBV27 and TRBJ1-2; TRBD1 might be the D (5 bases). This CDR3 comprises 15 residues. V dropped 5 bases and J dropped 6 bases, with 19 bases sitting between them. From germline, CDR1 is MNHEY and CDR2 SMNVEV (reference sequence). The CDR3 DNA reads TGTGCCAGCAGTCCCTCAAGGGGCGCCTTGGATGGCTACACCTTC. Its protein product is CASSPSRGALDGYTF.

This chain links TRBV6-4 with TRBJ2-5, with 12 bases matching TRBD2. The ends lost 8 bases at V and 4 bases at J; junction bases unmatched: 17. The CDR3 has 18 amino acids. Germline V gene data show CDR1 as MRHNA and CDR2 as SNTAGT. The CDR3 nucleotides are TGTGCCAGCGGAAGACTAGCGGGAGTATGGGATTCCGTAGAGACCCAGTACTTC. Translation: CASGRLAGVWDSVETQYF.

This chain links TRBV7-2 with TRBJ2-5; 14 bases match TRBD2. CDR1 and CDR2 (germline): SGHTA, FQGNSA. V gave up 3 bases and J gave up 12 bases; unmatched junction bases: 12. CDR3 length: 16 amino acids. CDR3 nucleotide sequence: TGTGCCAGCAGCTTCCTACCCAGACTAGCGGGGGGGTATAAGTACTTC. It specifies CASSFLPRLAGGYKYF.

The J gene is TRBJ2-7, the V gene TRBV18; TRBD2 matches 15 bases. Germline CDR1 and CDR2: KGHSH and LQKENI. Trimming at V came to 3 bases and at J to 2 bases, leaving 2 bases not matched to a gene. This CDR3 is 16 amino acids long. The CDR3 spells CASSPGLAGGTYEQYF. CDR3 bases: TGTGCCAGCTCACCCGGACTAGCGGGAGGGACCTACGAGCAGTACTTC. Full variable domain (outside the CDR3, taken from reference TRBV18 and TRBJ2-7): NAGVMQNPRHLVRRRGQEARLRCSPMKGHSHVYWYRQLPEEGLKFMVYLQKENIIDESGMPKERFSAEFPKEGPSILRIQQVVRGDSAAYFCASSPGLAGGTYEQYFGPGTRLTVT.

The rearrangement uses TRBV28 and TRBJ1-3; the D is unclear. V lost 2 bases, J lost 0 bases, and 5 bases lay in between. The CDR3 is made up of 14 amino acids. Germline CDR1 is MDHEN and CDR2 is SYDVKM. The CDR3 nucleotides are TGTGCCAGCAGTTTACTAAGCTCTGGAAACACCATATATTTT. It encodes CASSLLSSGNTIYF.

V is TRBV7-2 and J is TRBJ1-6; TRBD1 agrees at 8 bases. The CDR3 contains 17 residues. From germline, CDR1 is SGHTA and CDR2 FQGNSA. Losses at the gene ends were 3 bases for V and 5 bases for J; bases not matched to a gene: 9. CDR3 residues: CASSFTPGTGHNSPLHF. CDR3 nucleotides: TGTGCCAGCAGCTTCACCCCGGGGACAGGTCATAATTCACCCCTCCACTTT.

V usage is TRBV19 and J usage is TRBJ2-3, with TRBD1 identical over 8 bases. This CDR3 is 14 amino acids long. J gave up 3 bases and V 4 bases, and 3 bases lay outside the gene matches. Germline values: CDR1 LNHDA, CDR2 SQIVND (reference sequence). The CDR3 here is CASSTRTGTDTQYF. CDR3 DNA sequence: TGTGCCAGTAGTACCCGGACAGGGACAGATACGCAGTATTTT. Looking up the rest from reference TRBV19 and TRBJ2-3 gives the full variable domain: DGGITQSPKYLFRKEGQNVTLSCEQNLNHDAMYWYRQDPGQGLRLIYYSQIVNDFQKGDIAEGYSVSREKKESFPLTVTSAQKNPTAFYLCASSTRTGTDTQYFGPGTRLTVL.

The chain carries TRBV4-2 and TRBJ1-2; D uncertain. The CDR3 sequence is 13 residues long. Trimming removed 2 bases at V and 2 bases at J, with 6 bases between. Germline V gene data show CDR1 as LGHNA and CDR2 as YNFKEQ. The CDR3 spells CASSQRNNYGYTF. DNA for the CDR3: TGTGCCAGCAGCCAAAGGAACAACTATGGCTACACCTTC.